This T cell receptor beta chain was sequenced in a study of OX40 agonist ivuxolimab in advanced cancers. Study findings and constraints: Antigen specificity remained undetermined for the expanded peripheral T cells.

Remarks on this clone: Antigen: not known.

The CDR3 runs to 15 residues. CDR1 LGHNA and CDR2 YSLEER come from the germline V gene. Trimming pared 0 bases from V and 4 bases from J, leaving 10 bases between. Some clones are missing from TCRdb's copy, which holds only in-frame ones; the method was immunoSEQ multiplex PCR. The sample includes some 77,000 clones, around four fifths of them seen just once. Blood got drawn at baseline, again on cycle 4 day 1, and then on cycle 7 day 1. The sample in question was CD4+ or CD8+ T cells sorted from blood, obtained in a trial of the OX40 agonist ivuxolimab. The TCR sequence derives from an adult with an advanced solid tumor such as melanoma, head and neck, liver or kidney cancer. V gene TRBV4-3 combines with J gene TRBJ2-1; D gene uncertain. The CDR3 is CASSQEVGTYNEQFF. DNA of the CDR3: TGCGCCAGCAGCCAAGAAGTAGGAACTTACAATGAGCAGTTCTTC.